This T cell receptor (beta chain) stems from a study of response to subunit inactivated influenza vaccine. J was trimmed by 7 bases and V by 6 bases; bases with no gene match: 4. From germline, CDR1 is SGHTA and CDR2 FQGNSA. The CDR3 length is 14 residues. TCRdb itself ran the RT-PCR reads through MiXCR, one entry per CDR3 protein. The top ten clones hold 7.5% to 8% of a sample with 590,000 or so distinct CDR3 sequences, 14% of them seen once. The TCR originated in a man aged 45-65 years who received an inactivated influenza vaccine. The chain has TRBV7-2 and TRBJ2-2; 11 nucleotides match TRBD1. The starting material was PBMCs from blood, obtained around 14 days before vaccination. CDR3 sequence reads: CASRRTGGSGELFF. CDR3 sequence (DNA): TGTGCCAGCAGAAGGACAGGGGGCAGCGGGGAGCTGTTTTTT.